The clone carrying this TCR beta chain has more than one count but fewer than ten. Its antigen is as yet unknown. As every portion of the isolated RNA was reverse transcribed, the sequencing read expressed TCRB transcripts. TCRdb keeps only in-frame clones here, not all; method: immunoSEQ multiplex PCR. The sample lists some 230,000 clones, 9.6% occurring once. A sort by CD45RO/CCR7/CD25/CD127/CD95/CD27 yielded CD4+ naive, central memory, regulatory and stem cell-like memory cells. This entry is derived from a study of beta chain features in type 1 diabetes. Study-wide points: Cells with high TCR expression could be over-represented by cDNA sequencing.

Germline loops: CDR1 SGHRS, CDR2 YFSETQ. The V and J ends lost 4 bases and 7 bases, in that order; junction bases with no gene match: 3. The CDR3 has 13 residues. The sequenced sample consisted of naive CD4+ T cells from blood. This chain connects TRBV5-1 to TRBJ1-1, with 11 bases lining up with TRBD1. The TCR originated in a woman under 30 in good health. The CDR3: CASSGQGAGEAFF. CDR3 coding DNA: TGCGCCAGCAGCGGACAGGGGGCAGGTGAAGCTTTCTTT.